This paragraph covers one T cell receptor (beta chain) sequence. Its matching antigen is unknown. The sample is drawn from a study of tumor-infiltrating lymphocytes in localized non-small cell lung cancer. Study information: Patients included smokers and never-smokers with various histologies, some sampled after neoadjuvant chemotherapy. From each patient, both tumor and uninvolved lung, non-adjacent to tumor, were sampled.

Assay: immunoSEQ multiplex PCR; the TCRdb copy retains only in-frame clones and omits some. Among about 6,700 clones, over 65% were seen once, and the ten largest hold more than 15%. CDR3 length equals 15 residues. Germline assignment: CDR1 SGHRS and CDR2 YFSETQ. V lost 0 bases and J lost 8; bases outside the gene matches: 6. Study-wide findings and caveats: Higher tumor T cell infiltration than in uninvolved lung was supported by TCRbeta sequencing. TCR sequencing covered a subset of patients with enough tissue.

Sequenced material: uninvolved lung tissue not adjacent to the tumor. This sequence originates from a human donor with non-small cell lung cancer. This chain joins TRBV5-1 and TRBJ2-1, with TRBD2 matching 9 bases. This chain's CDR3 is CASSLVLAGYDEQFF. CDR3 DNA sequence: TGCGCCAGCAGCTTGGTTCTAGCGGGGTATGATGAGCAGTTCTTC.